The rows below give T cell receptor beta chains drawn from one sample of a study of vaccination and CD4 T cells after COVID-19. MiXCR, run by TCRdb on the PCR reads, gives a single entry per CDR3 protein. The data contain thousands of distinct CDR3 sequences, around 48% of them singletons. Antigen specificity for these receptors is unknown. Specimen: CD4+ T cells from blood, cultured in vitro. The source of these receptors is a human donor in good health. Each CDR3 is given with its conserved first and last residue. The D gene is left open where the match is weak. Where a row states a size, it is once, few, many or the class of an expanded clone; other rows omit it.

v_call: TRBV27; clone_size: -; j_call: TRBJ2-5; d_call: TRBD1; cdr3_aa: CASRGGRGWETQYF; cdr3_nt: TGTGCCAGCAGAGGGGGCAGGGGATGGGAGACCCAGTACTTC
v_call: TRBV6-1; clone_size: few; j_call: TRBJ1-6; d_call: -; cdr3_aa: CASSEVRGTNSPLHF; cdr3_nt: TGTGCCAGCAGTGAAGTTCGGGGGACAAATTCACCCCTCCACTTT
v_call: TRBV4-3; clone_size: few; j_call: TRBJ2-3; d_call: -; cdr3_aa: CASSQGGGMGTDTQYF; cdr3_nt: TGCGCCAGCAGCCAAGGGGGTGGAATGGGCACAGATACGCAGTATTTT
v_call: TRBV7-2; clone_size: -; j_call: TRBJ2-2; d_call: -; cdr3_aa: CASPRGTQNTGELFF; cdr3_nt: TGTGCCAGTCCAAGGGGCACCCAAAACACCGGGGAGCTGTTTTTT
v_call: TRBV7-8; clone_size: few; j_call: TRBJ1-5; d_call: -; cdr3_aa: CASSPDRIAFRQPQHF; cdr3_nt: TGTGCCAGCAGCCCAGACAGGATTGCGTTCCGTCAGCCCCAGCATTTT
v_call: TRBV6-2/TRBV6-3; clone_size: few; j_call: TRBJ1-1; d_call: -; cdr3_aa: CASSYDRGWNTEAFF; cdr3_nt: TGTGCCAGCAGTTACGACAGAGGCTGGAACACTGAAGCTTTCTTT
v_call: TRBV5-8; clone_size: -; j_call: TRBJ1-5; d_call: -; cdr3_aa: CASSLNSASNQPQHF; cdr3_nt: TGTGCCAGCAGCTTGAACAGTGCTAGCAATCAGCCCCAGCATTTT
v_call: TRBV6-1; clone_size: few; j_call: TRBJ1-1; d_call: -; cdr3_aa: CASSATGRREAFF; cdr3_nt: TGTGCCAGCAGTGCAACGGGCCGCCGAGAAGCTTTCTTT
v_call: TRBV6-1; clone_size: -; j_call: TRBJ1-1; d_call: -; cdr3_aa: CAARRGGPPQNTEAFF; cdr3_nt: TGTGCCGCTAGGCGGGGGGGGCCCCCTCAGAACACTGAAGCTTTCTTT
v_call: TRBV10-1; clone_size: -; j_call: TRBJ1-1; d_call: TRBD1; cdr3_aa: CASSEDRGNTEAFF; cdr3_nt: TGCGCCAGCAGTGAGGACAGGGGAAACACTGAAGCTTTCTTT
v_call: TRBV5-4; clone_size: -; j_call: TRBJ1-1; d_call: TRBD1; cdr3_aa: CASSFQQGVGEAFF; cdr3_nt: TGTGCCAGCAGCTTTCAACAGGGGGTCGGGGAAGCTTTCTTT
v_call: TRBV12-3/TRBV12-4; clone_size: -; j_call: TRBJ1-5; d_call: -; cdr3_aa: CASSLKGIGNQPQHF; cdr3_nt: TGTGCCAGCAGTTTAAAGGGGATTGGAAATCAGCCCCAGCATTTT
v_call: TRBV6-1; clone_size: few; j_call: TRBJ2-3; d_call: -; cdr3_aa: CARPDGGIRDTQYF; cdr3_nt: TGTGCCAGGCCCGACGGGGGAATCAGGGATACGCAGTATTTT
v_call: TRBV20-1; clone_size: -; j_call: TRBJ2-5; d_call: TRBD2; cdr3_aa: CSAKLAGGLETQYF; cdr3_nt: TGCAGTGCCAAACTAGCGGGAGGGCTCGAGACCCAGTACTTC
v_call: TRBV19; clone_size: -; j_call: TRBJ2-2; d_call: -; cdr3_aa: CASIAQGYTGELFF; cdr3_nt: TGTGCCAGTATTGCACAGGGATACACCGGGGAGCTGTTTTTT
v_call: TRBV28; clone_size: few; j_call: TRBJ1-2; d_call: -; cdr3_aa: CASSLWGGAYGYTF; cdr3_nt: TGTGCCAGCAGTTTATGGGGAGGCGCCTATGGCTACACCTTC
v_call: TRBV12-3/TRBV12-4; clone_size: -; j_call: TRBJ1-5; d_call: -; cdr3_aa: CASSFAIGGGDQPQHF; cdr3_nt: TGTGCCAGCAGTTTTGCTATTGGCGGGGGGGATCAGCCCCAGCATTTT
v_call: TRBV15; clone_size: once; j_call: TRBJ2-3; d_call: -; cdr3_aa: CATSRWTEGRDTQYF; cdr3_nt: TGTGCCACCAGCCGCTGGACGGAGGGTAGAGATACGCAGTATTTT
v_call: TRBV19; clone_size: -; j_call: TRBJ1-1; d_call: -; cdr3_aa: CASSAEAGAGTEAFF; cdr3_nt: TGTGCCAGTAGTGCGGAAGCCGGGGCAGGGACTGAAGCTTTCTTT
v_call: TRBV28; clone_size: -; j_call: TRBJ2-3; d_call: -; cdr3_aa: CASSGETQYF; cdr3_nt: TGTGCCAGCAGTGGAGAAACGCAGTATTTT
v_call: TRBV9; clone_size: -; j_call: TRBJ1-6; d_call: -; cdr3_aa: CASSVAGQNNSPLHF; cdr3_nt: TGTGCCAGCAGCGTAGCTGGGCAGAATAATTCACCCCTCCACTTT
v_call: TRBV20-1; clone_size: -; j_call: TRBJ1-1; d_call: -; cdr3_aa: CSARDAGQMNTEAFF; cdr3_nt: TGCAGTGCTAGAGATGCCGGACAGATGAACACTGAAGCTTTCTTT
v_call: TRBV5-1; clone_size: -; j_call: TRBJ2-1; d_call: TRBD2; cdr3_aa: CASSMGLAGFYNEQFF; cdr3_nt: TGCGCCAGCAGCATGGGACTAGCGGGTTTTTACAATGAGCAGTTCTTC
v_call: TRBV6-1; clone_size: -; j_call: TRBJ1-6; d_call: TRBD1; cdr3_aa: CASSRTGISSYNSPLHF; cdr3_nt: TGTGCCAGCAGTCGGACAGGCATTAGCTCCTATAATTCACCCCTCCACTTT
v_call: TRBV20-1; clone_size: -; j_call: TRBJ1-1; d_call: -; cdr3_aa: CSASSARGGEAFF; cdr3_nt: TGCAGTGCTAGCTCCGCACGGGGCGGTGAAGCTTTCTTT
v_call: TRBV12-3/TRBV12-4; clone_size: -; j_call: TRBJ2-1; d_call: TRBD2; cdr3_aa: CASSRLAGRIYNEQFF; cdr3_nt: TGTGCCAGCAGTAGACTAGCGGGAAGAATATACAATGAGCAGTTCTTC
v_call: TRBV10-3; clone_size: -; j_call: TRBJ1-4; d_call: -; cdr3_aa: CAISTNLGTGNEKLFF; cdr3_nt: TGTGCCATCAGTACGAACCTGGGGACGGGTAATGAAAAACTGTTTTTT
v_call: TRBV7-2; clone_size: -; j_call: TRBJ1-1; d_call: -; cdr3_aa: CASSLSRNTEAFF; cdr3_nt: TGTGCCAGCAGCTTATCACGGAACACTGAAGCTTTCTTT
v_call: TRBV9; clone_size: -; j_call: TRBJ1-1; d_call: TRBD1; cdr3_aa: CASSVDRGTEAFF; cdr3_nt: TGTGCCAGCAGCGTCGACAGGGGTACTGAAGCTTTCTTT
v_call: TRBV15; clone_size: -; j_call: TRBJ2-4; d_call: -; cdr3_aa: CATSRSTGFNIQYF; cdr3_nt: TGTGCCACCAGCAGATCGACAGGTTTCAACATTCAGTACTTC
v_call: TRBV21-1; clone_size: -; j_call: TRBJ1-6; d_call: -; cdr3_aa: CASSKGEGEPLHF; cdr3_nt: TGTGCCAGCAGCAAAGGGGAGGGGGAACCCCTCCACTTT
v_call: TRBV6-2/TRBV6-3; clone_size: -; j_call: TRBJ2-7; d_call: TRBD1; cdr3_aa: CASIQGAGEQYF; cdr3_nt: TGTGCCAGCATTCAGGGGGCAGGCGAGCAGTACTTC
v_call: TRBV11-2; clone_size: few; j_call: TRBJ2-4; d_call: -; cdr3_aa: CASRPNTGPIAKNIQYF; cdr3_nt: TGTGCCAGCAGGCCAAATACAGGGCCCATAGCCAAAAACATTCAGTACTTC
v_call: TRBV20-1; clone_size: -; j_call: TRBJ2-3; d_call: -; cdr3_aa: CSARLTDTQYF; cdr3_nt: TGCAGTGCTAGGCTCACAGATACGCAGTATTTT
v_call: TRBV19; clone_size: few; j_call: TRBJ1-5; d_call: -; cdr3_aa: CASSIDRGLNQPQHF; cdr3_nt: TGTGCCAGTAGTATAGATAGGGGCCTCAATCAGCCCCAGCATTTT
v_call: TRBV7-9; clone_size: few; j_call: TRBJ1-1; d_call: -; cdr3_aa: CASSQMRAFF; cdr3_nt: TGTGCCAGCAGCCAGATGCGAGCTTTCTTT
v_call: TRBV7-2; clone_size: -; j_call: TRBJ1-2; d_call: -; cdr3_aa: CASSPGMGQYYGYTF; cdr3_nt: TGTGCCAGCAGCCCCGGGATGGGGCAGTACTATGGCTACACCTTC
v_call: TRBV7-9; clone_size: -; j_call: TRBJ2-3; d_call: TRBD2; cdr3_aa: CASSLGTSASWDTQYF; cdr3_nt: TGTGCCAGCAGCTTAGGGACTAGCGCTTCCTGGGATACGCAGTATTTT
v_call: TRBV6-1; clone_size: few; j_call: TRBJ1-2; d_call: -; cdr3_aa: CASTRAEGLGYTF; cdr3_nt: TGTGCCAGCACTAGGGCGGAGGGGCTCGGCTACACCTTC
v_call: TRBV7-8; clone_size: -; j_call: TRBJ2-5; d_call: -; cdr3_aa: CASSLMTGQETQYF; cdr3_nt: TGTGCCAGCAGCTTAATGACAGGCCAAGAGACCCAGTACTTC
v_call: TRBV12-3/TRBV12-4; clone_size: -; j_call: TRBJ1-1; d_call: -; cdr3_aa: CASESGIRAFF; cdr3_nt: TGTGCCAGCGAAAGCGGGATTAGGGCTTTCTTT
v_call: TRBV7-6; clone_size: -; j_call: TRBJ1-4; d_call: TRBD1; cdr3_aa: CASSTRQGTNEKLFF; cdr3_nt: TGTGCCAGCAGCACCCGACAGGGAACTAATGAAAAACTGTTTTTT